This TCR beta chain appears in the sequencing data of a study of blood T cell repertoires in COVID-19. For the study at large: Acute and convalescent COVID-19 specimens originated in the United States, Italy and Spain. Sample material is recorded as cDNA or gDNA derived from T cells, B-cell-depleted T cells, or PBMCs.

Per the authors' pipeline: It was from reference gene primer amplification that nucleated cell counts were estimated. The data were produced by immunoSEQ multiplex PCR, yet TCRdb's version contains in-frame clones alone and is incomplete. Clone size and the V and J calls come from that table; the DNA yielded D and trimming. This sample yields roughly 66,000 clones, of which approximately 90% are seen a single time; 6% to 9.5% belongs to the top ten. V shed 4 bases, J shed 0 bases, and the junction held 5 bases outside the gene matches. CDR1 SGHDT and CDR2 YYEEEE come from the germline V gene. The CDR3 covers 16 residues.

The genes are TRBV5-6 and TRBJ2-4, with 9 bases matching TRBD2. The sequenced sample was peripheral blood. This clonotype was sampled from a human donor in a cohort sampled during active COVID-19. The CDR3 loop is CASSGGGVLAKNIQYF. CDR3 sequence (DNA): TGTGCCAGCAGCGGCGGGGGGGTCCTAGCCAAAAACATTCAGTACTTC. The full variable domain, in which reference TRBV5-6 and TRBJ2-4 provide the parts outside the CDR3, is DAGVTQSPTHLIKTRGQQVTLRCSPKSGHDTVSWYQQALGQGPQFIFQYYEEEERQRGNFPDRFSGHQFPNYSSELNVNALLLGDSALYLCASSGGGVLAKNIQYFGAGTRLSVL.